One and the same sample provided the 6 T cell receptor beta chains below, sequenced in a study of blood T cell repertoires in COVID-19. Assay: immunoSEQ multiplex PCR; the TCRdb copy retains only in-frame clones and omits some. The sample has more than 250,000 clones, approximately 82% seen once. The specimen was PBMCs or T cells enriched from blood (not recorded which). These receptors were collected from a man aged 35-49 years who had been exposed to COVID-19.

CDR3 coding DNA: TGTGCCAGCAGCGCCTCCGGGGGCGAGCAGTACTTC. Translated, it gives CASSASGGEQYF. V is TRBV9 and J is TRBJ2-7; perhaps TRBD2 as D (6 bases). Germline V gene lookup returns CDR1 SGDLS and CDR2 YYNGEE. Deletions cut 3 bases from V and 6 bases from J, with 10 bases between. The length of the CDR3 is 12 residues.

V gene TRBV6-5 combines with J gene TRBJ1-2; TRBD1 matches at 8 bases. Trimming took 7 bases from V and 4 from J; bases not matched to a gene: 8. The CDR3 runs to 14 residues. Germline-derived CDR1 and CDR2 are MNHEY and SVGAGI. The CDR3, as DNA: TGTGCCAGCACCCCCACAGGGGGTACCTATGGCTACACCTTC. It codes for CASTPTGGTYGYTF.

This chain links TRBV7-9 with TRBJ2-1; no reliable D call. This CDR3 has 17 residues. Trimming stripped 3 bases from V and 5 bases from J, with 20 bases between. CDR1 SEHNR and CDR2 FQNEAQ come from the germline V gene (reference sequence). The CDR3 reads CASSFELVPQEDNEQFF. CDR3 DNA: TGTGCCAGCAGCTTCGAGCTAGTGCCCCAAGAGGACAATGAGCAGTTCTTC.

V usage is TRBV5-1 and J usage is TRBJ2-5, with a possible D match to TRBD2 (6 bases). This CDR3 contains 15 residues. The V gene lost 6 bases and the J gene lost 4 bases, with 19 bases spanning the gap. Per the germline V gene, CDR1 is SGHRS and CDR2 is YFSETQ. The DNA for the CDR3 is TGCGCCAGCATGGGAGGCCCGGGTCTTGGAGAGACCCAGTACTTC. Protein sequence: CASMGGPGLGETQYF.

This chain uses TRBV3-1 (or the pseudogene TRBV3-2) with TRBJ1-3; 8 bases align to TRBD1. Germline CDR1 reads LGHDT; CDR2 reads YNNKEL (reference sequence). CDR3 size: 17 residues. The J segment lost 1 base and the V segment lost 4 bases, leaving 9 bases of the junction unmatched. CDR3 bases: TGTGCCAGCAGCCGTCCCGGGACAGGTATTTCTGGAAACACCATATATTTT. It encodes CASSRPGTGISGNTIYF.

This chain links TRBV3-1 (or the pseudogene TRBV3-2) with TRBJ2-2; no firm D call. The CDR3 spans 12 residues. Germline V gene sequence: CDR1 LGHDT, CDR2 YNNKEL (reference sequence). Trimming took off 4 bases at V and 7 bases at J, with 7 bases between the two ends. Written as DNA, the CDR3 is TGTGCCAGCAGCCCCGCCGGCGGGGAGCTGTTTTTT. It encodes CASSPAGGELFF.